These T cell receptor beta chains were read from a single sample in a study of blood T cell repertoires in COVID-19. Data came from immunoSEQ multiplex PCR; TCRdb stores just in-frame clones and leaves some out. This sample yields some 140,000 clones, of which about 85% are seen a single time; roughly 0.62% belongs to the top ten. The sample taken for sequencing was peripheral blood. The source of these receptors is a man between 60 and 75 years old with COVID-19, enrolled during active disease. Each CDR3 is given with its conserved first and last residue. D genes are given only for firm matches. Expanded clones are given a class, and other clones once, few, many or no size at all.

>NA|TRBJ1-2|few|TRBV18
CASSQGTYYGYTF
TGTGCCAGCTCCCAGGGTACATACTATGGCTACACCTTC
>NA|TRBJ2-7|NA|TRBV27
CASSFYTGYEQYF
TGTGCCAGCAGTTTCTACACGGGCTACGAGCAGTACTTC
>TRBD2|TRBJ2-5|NA|TRBV27
CASSPGLAQETQYF
TGTGCCAGCAGTCCAGGACTAGCCCAAGAGACCCAGTACTTC
>NA|TRBJ2-7|NA|TRBV7-3
CASSLMAGLPYEQYF
TGTGCCAGCAGCTTAATGGCAGGTCTCCCCTACGAGCAGTACTTC
>TRBD1|TRBJ1-2|NA|TRBV19
CAARPGQGYYGYTF
TGTGCCGCTCGACCGGGACAGGGGTACTATGGCTACACCTTC
>NA|TRBJ1-2|NA|TRBV12-3/TRBV12-4
CASRSDSLYGYTF
TGTGCCAGCAGGTCGGACAGCTTATATGGCTACACCTTC
>TRBD2|TRBJ2-7|NA|TRBV6-1
CASSEYAGGGDEQYF
TGTGCCAGCAGTGAATACGCGGGAGGGGGCGACGAGCAGTACTTC
>NA|TRBJ2-3|NA|TRBV24-1
CATSRAGATDTQYF
TGTGCCACCAGTCGGGCTGGGGCCACAGATACGCAGTATTTT
>NA|TRBJ1-1|NA|TRBV7-9
CASIGEAFF
TGTGCCAGCATCGGTGAAGCTTTCTTT
>TRBD1|TRBJ2-1|NA|TRBV19
CASSITGGRYNEQFF
TGTGCCAGTAGTATAACAGGGGGCCGGTACAATGAGCAGTTCTTC
>NA|TRBJ2-5|NA|TRBV5-1
CASRDSSMETQYF
TGCGCCAGCAGAGACTCAAGCATGGAGACCCAGTACTTC
>NA|TRBJ1-4|NA|TRBV6-1
CASSEGRTNEKLFF
TGTGCCAGCAGTGAAGGCAGGACAAATGAAAAACTGTTTTTT
>NA|TRBJ1-6|NA|TRBV4-1
CASSQADRLGSPLHF
TGCGCCAGCAGCCAAGCCGACAGGCTTGGATCACCCCTCCACTTT
>TRBD2|TRBJ2-1|NA|TRBV4-2
CASSLTGLAGGTEQFF
TGTGCCAGCAGCCTAACGGGGCTAGCGGGAGGGACTGAGCAGTTCTTC
>NA|TRBJ2-7|NA|TRBV9
CASSRSPAGSEQYF
TGTGCCAGCAGCCGTAGCCCTGCGGGGTCCGAGCAGTACTTC
>NA|TRBJ2-1|NA|TRBV4-2
CASSPQEAYNEQFF
TGTGCCAGCAGCCCGCAAGAGGCCTACAATGAGCAGTTCTTC
>TRBD1|TRBJ1-3|NA|TRBV20-1
CSASPGGFSGNTIYF
TGCAGTGCTAGTCCAGGGGGCTTCTCTGGAAACACCATATATTTT
>TRBD1|TRBJ1-2|NA|TRBV4-3
CASSQGWAQGALGYTF
TGCGCCAGCAGCCAAGGATGGGCACAGGGGGCTCTGGGCTACACCTTC
>NA|TRBJ2-7|once|TRBV5-4
CASSLATGGGYEQYF
TGTGCCAGCAGCTTGGCCACGGGGGGCGGCTACGAGCAGTACTTC
>TRBD2|TRBJ2-3|NA|TRBV11-3
CASSPKSGMSTDTQYF
TGTGCCAGCAGCCCCAAAAGCGGGATGAGCACAGATACGCAGTATTTT
>NA|TRBJ2-3|NA|TRBV3-1/TRBV3-2
CASSQGTSAPRGTDTQYF
TGTGCCAGCAGCCAAGGAACCTCTGCCCCGCGAGGCACAGATACGCAGTATTTT
>NA|TRBJ1-1|NA|TRBV20-1
CSATGRGDAFF
TGCAGTGCAACCGGCAGAGGTGACGCTTTCTTT
>NA|TRBJ2-2|NA|TRBV9
CASSFLGDTGELFF
TGTGCCAGCAGCTTCTTAGGAGACACCGGGGAGCTGTTTTTT
>NA|TRBJ2-3|once|TRBV12-5
CASGLGKDTQYF
TGTGCTAGTGGTTTGGGTAAAGATACGCAGTATTTT
>NA|TRBJ1-1|few|TRBV6-2/TRBV6-3
CASSRGDQITEAFF
TGTGCCAGCAGCCGGGGGGATCAAATCACTGAAGCTTTCTTT
>NA|TRBJ2-7|NA|TRBV18
CASSFFRDTYEQYF
TGTGCCAGCTCTTTTTTCAGGGACACCTACGAGCAGTACTTC
>NA|TRBJ1-5|NA|TRBV7-8
CASSPARFSNQPQHF
TGTGCCAGCAGCCCTGCGCGTTTTAGCAATCAGCCCCAGCATTTT
>NA|TRBJ1-2|NA|TRBV9
CASSPLAGGRSGYTF
TGTGCCAGCAGCCCCCTGGCTGGGGGGAGGAGTGGCTACACCTTC
>NA|TRBJ1-2|few|TRBV2
CASSEALLSRGRKGYTF
TGTGCCAGCAGTGAAGCGTTGCTTTCCAGGGGACGTAAAGGCTACACCTTC
>TRBD2|TRBJ2-1|few|TRBV6-6
CASRTLAVLDNEQFF
TGTGCCAGCAGGACCCTAGCGGTCCTAGACAATGAGCAGTTCTTC
>TRBD1|TRBJ2-1|NA|TRBV2
CASTRDRGFSYNEQFF
TGTGCCAGCACCCGGGACAGGGGGTTCTCCTACAATGAGCAGTTCTTC
>NA|TRBJ1-2|NA|TRBV25-1
CASRLGSHGYTF
TGTGCCAGCAGGCTAGGGAGCCATGGCTACACCTTC
>NA|TRBJ2-1|NA|TRBV7-2
CASSLAQGSYNEQFF
TGTGCCAGCAGCTTAGCACAGGGATCCTACAATGAGCAGTTCTTC
>TRBD1|TRBJ1-5|NA|TRBV5-6
CASSFADREDQPQHF
TGTGCCAGCAGCTTTGCCGACAGGGAGGATCAGCCCCAGCATTTT
>NA|TRBJ1-4|NA|TRBV19
CASSPQNPTNEKLFF
TGTGCCAGTAGTCCGCAGAACCCAACTAATGAAAAACTGTTTTTT
>TRBD1|TRBJ1-6|NA|TRBV5-1
CASSLPGTDNSPLHF
TGCGCCAGCAGCCTCCCTGGGACAGACAATTCACCCCTCCACTTT
>NA|TRBJ2-7|NA|TRBV7-2
CASSLDGQAYEQYF
TGTGCCAGCAGCTTAGATGGGCAGGCCTACGAGCAGTACTTC
>NA|TRBJ1-1|NA|TRBV19
CASSMSGATEAFF
TGTGCCAGTAGTATGAGCGGGGCCACTGAAGCTTTCTTT
>NA|TRBJ1-2|NA|TRBV3-1/TRBV3-2
CASSQSQAGYTF
TGTGCCAGCAGCCAATCCCAGGCGGGCTACACCTTC